This T cell receptor (beta chain) is drawn from a study of OX40 agonist ivuxolimab in advanced cancers. Clones were sequenced by immunoSEQ multiplex PCR, and TCRdb holds only the in-frame ones, with some missing. This table holds approximately 100,000 clones, over 75% found once. This sequence was found in an adult with an advanced solid tumor such as melanoma, head and neck, liver or kidney cancer. The sequencing here drew on CD4+ or CD8+ T cells sorted from blood, taken in a trial of the OX40 agonist ivuxolimab.

CDR3 in amino acids: CASSPLGHPNYGYTF. CDR3 in DNA: TGTGCCAGCAGCCCTCTGGGGCACCCAAACTATGGCTACACCTTC. V and J are TRBV9 and TRBJ1-2; possibly TRBD1 for D (5 bases). The CDR3 sequence is 15 residues long. The V end lost 4 bases, the J end lost 2 bases, and 15 bases lay between the germline ends. Germline loops: CDR1 SGDLS, CDR2 YYNGEE.